The sequence of this T cell receptor (beta chain) was determined in a study of response to subunit inactivated influenza vaccine (dated by TCRdb to the late 2010s). Background for the entire study: Deep quantitative T cell receptor repertoire profiling was used in the study to track responses to a trivalent subunit inactivated influenza vaccine.

This clonotype was counted between two and nine times. Its target antigen remains unknown. Base qualities are not provided; no much larger clone lies one nucleotide away. CDR3 length: 12 amino acids, cysteine to phenylalanine. Left in the record is the CDR3 DNA by itself, 36 bases read in frame from the first base. Looking up the germline V gene (reference sequence) yields CDR1 DFQATT and CDR2 SNEGSKA. V sheds 2 bases and J sheds 15 bases, leaving 17 bases between their ends. The method was RT-PCR. The sequencer was an Illumina HiSeq 2500. The raw public data were reprocessed by TCRdb itself: fastp quality trimming at Q25, MiXCR clonotype calling, in-frame beta chains only. Entries that share a CDR3 protein sequence are merged under the most common genes and DNA. A total of roughly 570,000 distinct CDR3 sequences appear in this sample, 12% to 15% of them only once. Around 10% of the sample is held by the ten biggest clonotypes.

Study-level results and caveats: It was suggested by the authors that each seasonal influenza vaccination may recruit only a limited number of new T cells.

This clonotype originated in a man aged 50 to 59 who received an inactivated influenza vaccine. Donor details come from another sample of the same person, matched by shared clones. The material sequenced was PBMCs from blood, taken roughly 13 days after vaccination. The chain uses TRBV20-1 and TRBJ2-1; the D element could tentatively be TRBD1 or TRBD2, as 6 bases agree for each. The CDR3 has the sequence CSARKDGGLRFF. The DNA sequence is TGCAGTGCTAGAAAAGACGGGGGCTTGAGGTTCTTC.